The next 32 T cell receptor beta chains were all read from a single sample in a study of cytomegalovirus exposure and HLA in healthy donors. It was with 60 Vbeta and 13 Jbeta primers that the PCR ran. The table came from immunoSEQ multiplex PCR; TCRdb's copy has only in-frame clones and leaves some out. The sample comprises under 250,000 clones, around 81% of which are singletons, and approximately 2% rests with the top ten. The specimen was PBMCs. The receptors here all came from a man aged 25 to 40 in good health and CMV-seronegative.

J is TRBJ2-3 and V is TRBV19, with no clear D. Germline assignment: CDR1 LNHDA and CDR2 SQIVND (reference sequence). CDR3 length equals 13 residues. V was clipped by 2 bases and J by 5 bases, with 8 bases between them. The CDR3 here is CASSIYIKDTQYF. The CDR3, as DNA: TGTGCCAGTAGTATATACATTAAAGATACGCAGTATTTT.

This chain links TRBV28 with TRBJ2-6; D is uncertain. With 7 bases removed from V and 1 base from J, the gap between germline ends came to 5 bases. The CDR3 length is 13 residues. Germline V lookup: CDR1 MDHEN, CDR2 SYDVKM. The CDR3 spells CASTGSGANVLTF. CDR3 sequence (DNA): TGTGCCAGCACAGGTTCTGGGGCCAACGTCCTGACTTTC.

The chain has TRBV10-3 and TRBJ2-7; 9 bases match TRBD2. CDR3 size: 15 residues. The germline CDR1 and CDR2 sequences are ENHRY and SYGVKD. V lost 4 bases and J lost 3; bases outside the gene matches: 7. In nucleotides, the CDR3 is TGTGCCATCAGTGTAGGCACTAGCGGGCTCTACGAGCAGTACTTC. Translated, it gives CAISVGTSGLYEQYF.

V is TRBV6-5 and J is TRBJ2-3, with 11 positions matching TRBD1. CDR3 length: 15 amino acids. The germline CDR1 and CDR2 sequences are MNHEY and SVGAGI. The trim removed 5 bases at V and 4 bases at J, leaving 5 bases unmatched. CDR3 region: CASSRTGGRPDTQYF. The DNA for the CDR3 is TGTGCCAGCAGTAGGACAGGGGGCCGCCCAGATACGCAGTATTTT.

This clone was detected only a few times. The chain recombines TRBV10-1 with TRBJ2-3; D call uncertain. Germline CDR1 reads WNHNN; CDR2 reads SYGVQD (reference sequence). CDR3 length: 13 amino acids. The germline V and J ends were trimmed by 3 bases and 4 bases, with 8 bases remaining between them. CDR3 region: CASSDASSDTQYF. CDR3 coding DNA: TGCGCCAGCAGTGATGCGAGTTCAGATACGCAGTATTTT.

The chain employs TRBV6-4 and TRBJ1-1; no clear D. The CDR3 length is 13 residues. In germline, CDR1 is MRHNA, CDR2 SNTAGT. With 2 bases removed from V and 6 bases from J, the gap between germline ends came to 10 bases. The CDR3 nucleotides read TGTGCCAGCAGTGACCGGCGGGGAGCTGAAGCTTTCTTT. Its protein is CASSDRRGAEAFF.

This chain uses TRBV6-5 with TRBJ1-5; 10 bases are a match to TRBD1. Germline CDR1 MNHEY, CDR2 SVGAGI. The V segment lost 0 bases and the J segment 4 bases; nucleotides outside the gene matches: 0. The length of the CDR3 is 15 residues. CDR3 DNA sequence: TGTGCCAGCAGTTACTCGGACAGGGGGAATCAGCCCCAGCATTTT. Amino acids: CASSYSDRGNQPQHF.

This clone has a handful of counts. This chain connects TRBV5-1 to TRBJ2-1; D gene uncertain. Trimming took off 0 bases at V and 6 bases at J, with 4 bases between the two ends. The germline V gene encodes CDR1 SGHRS and CDR2 YFSETQ. The CDR3 has 12 residues. The CDR3 loop is CASSLALNEQFF. CDR3 DNA: TGCGCCAGCAGCTTGGCCCTCAATGAGCAGTTCTTC.

This clone was counted between two and nine times. This rearrangement joins TRBV10-1 to TRBJ1-2; TRBD1 aligns across 9 bases. The CDR3 totals 14 residues. Unmatched junction bases numbered 6, after V lost 4 bases and J lost 6 bases. CDR1 and CDR2 from the germline V gene are WNHNN and SYGVQD (reference sequence). The CDR3 region is CASSAGTGIDGYTF. DNA for the CDR3: TGCGCCAGCAGTGCCGGGACAGGGATTGATGGCTACACCTTC.

The chain has TRBV2 and TRBJ2-7, with 8 nucleotides matching TRBD1. The germline gives CDR1 SNHLY, CDR2 FYNNEI. The V and J ends lost 5 bases and 3 bases, in that order; junction bases with no gene match: 9. This CDR3 region has 15 residues. CDR3 region: CASSLYRGNNYEQYF. The CDR3 nucleotides read TGTGCCAGCAGTCTATACAGGGGGAACAACTACGAGCAGTACTTC.

The chain carries TRBV13 and TRBJ1-6, with D tentatively TRBD1 (6 bases). CDR3 size: 16 residues. Germline V gene lookup returns CDR1 PRHDT and CDR2 FYEKMQ (reference sequence). Deletions cut 0 bases from V and 7 bases from J, with 13 bases between. The CDR3 loop is CASSLGGGAPNSPLHF. CDR3 nucleotides: TGTGCCAGCAGCTTAGGCGGGGGGGCCCCAAATTCACCCCTCCACTTT.

The DNA for the CDR3 is TGTGCCAGCAGCTTAGGAACCGGGAGTAGCTCCTACGAGCAGTACTTC. Translation gives CASSLGTGSSSYEQYF. J is TRBJ2-7 and V is TRBV11-2; a weak D match, TRBD2 (6 bases). The CDR3 sequence is 16 residues long. Germline V gives CDR1 SGHAT, CDR2 FQNNGV. V was shortened by 1 base and J by 0 bases, with 13 bases between the two germline ends. Drawing the rest from reference TRBV11-2 and TRBJ2-7, the complete variable domain is EAGVAQSPRYKIIEKRQSVAFWCNPISGHATLYWYQQILGQGPKLLIQFQNNGVVDDSQLPKDRFSAERLKGVDSTLKIQPAKLEDSAVYLCASSLGTGSSSYEQYFGPGTRLTVT.

The count of this clone is one. CDR3 region: CASSSGQGTNYGYTF. The CDR3 coding sequence is TGTGCCAGCAGCTCAGGGCAGGGGACTAACTATGGCTACACCTTC. V usage is TRBV7-9 and J usage is TRBJ1-2; possibly TRBD1 for D (6 bases). This CDR3 contains 15 residues. Germline V CDR1 and CDR2: SEHNR, FQNEAQ (reference sequence). Trimming removed 4 bases from V and 0 bases from J, with 12 bases in between. The entire variable domain, with the rest obtained from reference TRBV7-9 and TRBJ1-2, is as follows: DTGVSQNPRHKITKRGQNVTFRCDPISEHNRLYWYRQTLGQGPEFLTYFQNEAQLEKSRLLSDRFSAERPKGSFSTLEIQRTEQGDSAMYLCASSSGQGTNYGYTFGSGTRLTVV.

J is TRBJ2-5 and V is TRBV19; TRBD2 is a possible D gene (7 bases). CDR1 and CDR2 (germline): LNHDA, SQIVND (reference sequence). V lost 6 bases and J lost 4, with 21 bases in between. This CDR3 comprises 16 residues. This CDR3 is CASRGRGADRGETQYF. The CDR3 nucleotides read TGTGCCAGTAGAGGGAGGGGGGCAGACCGAGGAGAGACCCAGTACTTC.

The V gene is TRBV4-1, the J gene TRBJ2-3; D is ambiguous. Trimming took 1 base from V and 4 from J, leaving 9 bases between them. Per germline, CDR1 MGHRA and CDR2 YSYEKL. The CDR3 length is 14 residues. The CDR3 here is CASSQGDRADTQYF. In DNA form, the CDR3 reads TGCGCCAGCAGCCAAGGAGACCGGGCAGATACGCAGTATTTT.

This clone was picked up a small number of times. The chain has TRBV7-2 and TRBJ2-1; 14 bases fit TRBD2. This CDR3 comprises 17 residues. With 3 bases clipped from V and 4 bases from J, the junction kept 5 bases outside the gene matches. Germline assignment: CDR1 SGHTA and CDR2 FQGNSA. CDR3 sequence: CASSLTSGRAWYNEQFF. CDR3 nucleotides: TGTGCCAGCAGCTTGACTAGCGGGAGGGCCTGGTACAATGAGCAGTTCTTC.

The CDR3 region has the DNA TGTGCCAGCAGCTACATCGGGGATACGCAGTATTTT. Translation gives CASSYIGDTQYF. The rearrangement joins TRBV7-3 to TRBJ2-3; the D is unclear. Deletions cut 4 bases from V and 6 bases from J, with 8 bases between. The CDR3 is made up of 12 amino acids. CDR1 and CDR2 (germline): SGHTA, FQGTGA.

V gene TRBV9 combines with J gene TRBJ2-2; D remains ambiguous. CDR3 length equals 13 residues. The V gene lost 4 bases and the J gene lost 6 bases, with 10 bases spanning the gap. The V gene's germline CDR1 is SGDLS and CDR2 YYNGEE. CDR3 bases: TGTGCCAGCAGCCAGACCCAGGCCGGGGAGCTGTTTTTT. Translating gives CASSQTQAGELFF.

This chain connects TRBV5-4 to TRBJ1-1; D call uncertain. V was pared by 0 bases and J by 1 base, with 10 bases between. CDR3 length: 15 residues. CDR1 SGHNT and CDR2 YYREEE come from the germline V gene (reference sequence). CDR3: CASSLVGTTNTEAFF. In DNA form, the CDR3 reads TGTGCCAGCAGCTTGGTGGGCACCACGAACACTGAAGCTTTCTTT.

V usage is TRBV19 and J usage is TRBJ2-1; 10 bases align to TRBD2. CDR3 length equals 16 residues. Germline V gene lookup returns CDR1 LNHDA and CDR2 SQIVND (reference sequence). Unmatched junction bases numbered 10, after V lost 6 bases and J lost 5 bases. The DNA for the CDR3 is TGTGCCAGTAGCATACCGGGACTAGCGAGGAACAATGAGCAGTTCTTC. It is translated as CASSIPGLARNNEQFF.

This rearrangement joins TRBV4-2 to TRBJ2-2, with 7 bases matching TRBD2. The CDR3 extends over 17 amino acids. V lost 4 bases and J lost 5; bases outside the gene matches: 13. Germline CDR1 is LGHNA and CDR2 is YNFKEQ. This CDR3 is CASSPPGAGITTGELFF. The CDR3, as DNA: TGTGCCAGCAGCCCCCCCGGAGCGGGAATAACTACCGGGGAGCTGTTTTTT.

The chain joins TRBV30 to TRBJ1-1; D not resolved. The CDR3 totals 10 residues. With 5 bases removed from V and 5 bases from J, the gap between germline ends came to 6 bases. Germline V CDR1 and CDR2: GTSNPN, SVGIG (reference sequence). CDR3 nucleotide sequence: TGTGCCTGGGAGCGAACTGAAGCTTTCTTT. It is translated as CAWERTEAFF.

The chain recombines TRBV7-9 with TRBJ2-2; 7 bases match TRBD1. The CDR3 is 14 amino acids. Germline assignment: CDR1 SEHNR and CDR2 FQNEAQ (reference sequence). The J segment lost 4 bases and the V segment lost 3 bases, leaving 2 bases of the junction unmatched. The CDR3 is CASSFTGVTGELFF. Written as DNA, the CDR3 is TGTGCCAGCAGCTTTACAGGGGTCACCGGGGAGCTGTTTTTT.

This chain uses TRBV21-1 with TRBJ2-5; the table's D call, TRBD2, has no DNA check behind it. TRBV21-1 is flagged as a pseudogene. The CDR3 covers 16 residues. The chain's CDR3 is CASTNSVGRARETQYF. Here the CDR3 DNA reads TGTGCCAGCACCAATTCCGTCGGGAGGGCCAGGGAGACCCAGTACTTC.

The chain carries TRBV7-9 and TRBJ2-2; TRBD2 matches at 7 bases. V shed 2 bases, J shed 5 bases, and the junction held 8 bases outside the gene matches. The CDR3 has 16 residues. The germline V gene has CDR1 SEHNR and CDR2 FQNEAQ (reference sequence). CDR3 protein: CASSLFRASGTGELFF. The DNA of the CDR3 is TGTGCCAGCAGCTTATTTCGGGCTAGCGGTACCGGGGAGCTGTTTTTT.

J is TRBJ2-1 and V is TRBV27; 10 bases map to TRBD2. The CDR3 totals 16 residues. V lost 5 bases, J lost 0 bases, and 4 bases stayed unmatched. CDR1 and CDR2 from the germline V gene are MNHEY and SMNVEV (reference sequence). CDR3 in DNA: TGTGCCAGCAGTACACTAGCGGGGAGCTCCTACAATGAGCAGTTCTTC. This gives the protein CASSTLAGSSYNEQFF.

The chain has TRBV29-1 and TRBJ2-5; D uncertain. Germline CDR1 is SQVTM and CDR2 is ANQGSEA. V lost 3 bases to trimming and J lost 7 bases, with 12 bases between them. The CDR3 has 12 residues. The CDR3 DNA follows: TGCAGCGTTGAGGGCCCTTTCCGGACCCAGTACTTC. Translated, it gives CSVEGPFRTQYF.

This chain uses TRBV28 with TRBJ2-7; 7 bases map to TRBD2. The J segment lost 1 base and the V segment lost 6 bases, leaving 9 bases of the junction unmatched. This CDR3 is built from 15 residues. Germline V gene sequence: CDR1 MDHEN, CDR2 SYDVKM. The CDR3, as DNA: TGTGCCAGCAGCAATCCCGGACTAGGATCCTACGAGCAGTACTTC. This translates into CASSNPGLGSYEQYF.

The V and J genes are TRBV27 and TRBJ2-1; 15 bases map to TRBD2. Germline CDR1 is MNHEY and CDR2 is SMNVEV (reference sequence). This CDR3 has 18 residues. V gave up 3 bases and J gave up 4 bases; unmatched junction bases: 7. CDR3 sequence reads: CASSFRTSGRAGYNEQFF. The CDR3 nucleotides read TGTGCCAGCAGTTTTCGGACTAGCGGGAGGGCCGGGTACAATGAGCAGTTCTTC.

As for this clone: This same CDR3 is encoded by further DNA sequences in the sample. The V and J genes are TRBV2 and TRBJ1-5; a possible D gene is TRBD1 (5 bases). Trimming removed 4 bases at V and 2 bases at J, with 9 bases between. The germline V gene encodes CDR1 SNHLY and CDR2 FYNNEI. The CDR3 contains 14 residues. The CDR3 sequence: CASSVGRGNQPQHF. CDR3 in DNA: TGTGCCAGCAGTGTTGGCAGGGGCAATCAGCCCCAGCATTTT.

J is TRBJ2-5 and V is TRBV7-8; 8 bases agree with TRBD2. V gave up 2 bases and J gave up 4 bases; unmatched junction bases: 12. The germline V gene encodes CDR1 SGHVS and CDR2 FQNEAQ. This CDR3 region has 17 residues. In nucleotides, the CDR3 is TGTGCCAGCAGCTTACCCAGTACTAGCGGCTTAGGAGAGACCCAGTACTTC. Translated, it gives CASSLPSTSGLGETQYF.

This clone was observed once. The chain links TRBV19 to TRBJ2-3; D not resolved. The CDR3 consists of 12 residues. CDR1 is LNHDA and CDR2 is SQIVND in the germline V gene (reference sequence). The V end lost 5 bases, the J end lost 3 bases, and 6 bases lay between the germline ends. CDR3: CASSSLTDTQYF. CDR3 bases: TGTGCCAGTAGTTCCCTTACAGATACGCAGTATTTT.